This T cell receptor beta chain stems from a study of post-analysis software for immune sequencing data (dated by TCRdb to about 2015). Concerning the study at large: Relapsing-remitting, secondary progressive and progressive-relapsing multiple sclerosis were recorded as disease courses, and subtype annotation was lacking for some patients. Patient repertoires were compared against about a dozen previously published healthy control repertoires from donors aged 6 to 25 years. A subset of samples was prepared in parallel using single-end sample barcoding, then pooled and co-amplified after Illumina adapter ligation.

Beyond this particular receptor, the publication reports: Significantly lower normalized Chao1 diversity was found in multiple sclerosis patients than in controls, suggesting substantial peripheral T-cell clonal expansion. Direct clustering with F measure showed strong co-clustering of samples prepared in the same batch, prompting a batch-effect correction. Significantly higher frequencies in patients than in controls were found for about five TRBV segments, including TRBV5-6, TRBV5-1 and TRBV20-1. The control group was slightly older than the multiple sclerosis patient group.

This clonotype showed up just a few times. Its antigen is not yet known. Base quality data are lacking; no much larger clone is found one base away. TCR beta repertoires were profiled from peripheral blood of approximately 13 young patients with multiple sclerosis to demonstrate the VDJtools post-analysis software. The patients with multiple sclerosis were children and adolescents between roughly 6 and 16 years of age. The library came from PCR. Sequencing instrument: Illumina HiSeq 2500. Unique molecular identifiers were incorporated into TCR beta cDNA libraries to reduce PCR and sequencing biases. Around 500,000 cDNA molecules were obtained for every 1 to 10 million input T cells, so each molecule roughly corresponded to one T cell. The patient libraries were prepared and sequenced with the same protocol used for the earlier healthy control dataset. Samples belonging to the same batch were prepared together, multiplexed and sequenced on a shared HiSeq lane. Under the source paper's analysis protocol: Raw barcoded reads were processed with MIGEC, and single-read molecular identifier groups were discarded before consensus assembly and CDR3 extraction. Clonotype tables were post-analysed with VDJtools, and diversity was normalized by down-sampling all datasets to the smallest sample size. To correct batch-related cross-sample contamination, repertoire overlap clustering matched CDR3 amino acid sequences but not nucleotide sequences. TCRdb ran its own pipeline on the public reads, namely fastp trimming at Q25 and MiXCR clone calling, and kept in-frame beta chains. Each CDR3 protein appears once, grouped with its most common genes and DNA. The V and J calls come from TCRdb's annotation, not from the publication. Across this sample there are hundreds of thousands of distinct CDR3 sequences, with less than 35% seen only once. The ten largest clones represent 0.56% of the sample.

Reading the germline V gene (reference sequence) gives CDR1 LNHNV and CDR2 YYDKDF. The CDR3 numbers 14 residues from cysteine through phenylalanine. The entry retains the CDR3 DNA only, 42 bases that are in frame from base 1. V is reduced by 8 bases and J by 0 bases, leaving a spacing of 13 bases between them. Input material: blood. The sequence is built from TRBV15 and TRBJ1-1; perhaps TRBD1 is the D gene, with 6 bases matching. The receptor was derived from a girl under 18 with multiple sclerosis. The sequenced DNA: TGTGCCACCTCTTCCGCAGGGGTGAACACTGAAGCTTTCTTT. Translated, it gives CATSSAGVNTEAFF.